This T cell receptor (beta chain) was documented in a study of blood T cell repertoires in COVID-19. Study-wide background: Specimens from acute and convalescent COVID-19 originated in the United States, Italy and Spain. T cells, B-cell-depleted T cells, or PBMCs supplied cDNA or gDNA.

In the study's own analysis: Amplified reference gene primers provided the basis for estimating nucleated cell counts. TCRdb keeps only in-frame clones here, not all; method: immunoSEQ multiplex PCR. That table furnishes V, J and clone size, whereas the DNA furnished D and trimming. Of under 300,000 clones in the sample, 82% are singletons; the top ten hold 4.5% to 6%. Germline lookup yields CDR1 MDHEN and CDR2 SYDVKM. After removal of 1 base from V and 14 bases from J, the junction contained 8 bases not matched to a gene. The CDR3 totals 15 residues. The source material was peripheral blood. This chain joins TRBV28 and TRBJ2-3; 14 bases are a match to TRBD2. This TCR was recovered from a woman aged 80 or over with active or convalescent COVID-19. This chain's CDR3 is CASSLSGGTSGSGYF. Written as DNA, the CDR3 is TGTGCCAGCAGTTTATCCGGCGGGACTAGCGGGAGTGGGTATTTT.